This TCR beta chain was sequenced for a study of beta chain features in type 1 diabetes. Study-wide context: Investigators examined roughly 99,000,000 sorted cells across all samples. Findings and caveats of the study: Type 1 diabetes patients had TCRB CDR3s that were shorter (moderately but significantly so) in all four CD4+ subsets. Insertions were fewer and deletions more numerous at VDJ junctions in type 1 diabetes patients.

This clone was counted between two and nine times. Its antigen is not known. Since all of the isolated RNA was reverse transcribed, expressed TCRB transcripts were what got sequenced. Produced via immunoSEQ multiplex PCR; TCRdb's table is partial and in-frame only. The sample has a few hundred thousand clones; 15% to 20% are singletons. One heparinised blood draw averaging around 110 mL was given by each donor. J gave up 15 bases and V 0 bases, and 12 bases lay outside the gene matches. The germline gives CDR1 SGHRS, CDR2 YFSETQ. The CDR3 is made up of 15 amino acids. The TCR sequence derives from a woman in her late teens or twenties in good health. Material: naive CD4+ T cells from blood. V is TRBV5-1 and J is TRBJ2-1; 10 bases match TRBD2. DNA of the CDR3: TGCGCCAGCAGCTTGGAAGGTGGACTAGCGGTTTTAGCGTTCTTC. This gives the protein CASSLEGGLAVLAFF.